The next 21 T cell receptor beta chains were all read from a single sample in a study of identifying expanded T cells in peripheral blood. Measured with immunoSEQ multiplex PCR; TCRdb has only the in-frame clones, and not every one. The sample shows around 63,000 clones, around 87% of them seen only once. What was sequenced was blood. The receptor set was obtained from a person aged 18 to 75 in good health.

The genes are TRBV6-6 and TRBJ1-2; D gene unclear. This CDR3 has 14 amino acids. In germline, CDR1 is MNHNY, CDR2 SVGAGI (reference sequence). Trimming removed 0 bases at V and 9 bases at J, with 14 bases between. The CDR3 bases are TGTGCCAGCAGTTACTCGCACAGCTCGACCAGCTACACCTTC. This encodes CASSYSHSSTSYTF.

This clone was seen just once. The chain combines TRBV5-1 with TRBJ1-6; D unresolved. Germline values: CDR1 SGHRS, CDR2 YFSETQ. V dropped 1 base and J dropped 0 bases, with 5 bases sitting between them. This CDR3 comprises 15 residues. The CDR3 sequence is CASSLRVSYNSPLHF. In nucleotides, the CDR3 is TGCGCCAGCAGCTTGCGAGTCTCCTATAATTCACCCCTCCACTTT. Combining the CDR3 with reference TRBV5-1 and TRBJ1-6 gives the whole variable domain KAGVTQTPRYLIKTRGQQVTLSCSPISGHRSVSWYQQTPGQGLQFLFEYFSETQRNKGNFPGRFSGRQFSNSRSEMNVSTLELGDSALYLCASSLRVSYNSPLHFGNGTRLTVT.

The CDR3 loop reads CAGSGLAGAPYNEQFF. The CDR3 DNA reads TGCGCCGGTTCCGGACTAGCGGGAGCTCCCTACAATGAGCAGTTCTTC. The V gene is TRBV29-1, the J gene TRBJ2-1; 13 bases match TRBD2. The CDR3 is 16 amino acids. From germline, CDR1 is SQVTM and CDR2 ANQGSEA.

The rearrangement links TRBV5-6 to TRBJ2-5; D perhaps matches TRBD2 (5 bases). Germline assignment: CDR1 SGHDT and CDR2 YYEEEE. The CDR3 covers 15 residues. The V gene lost 0 bases and the J gene lost 2 bases, with 11 bases spanning the gap. The CDR3 coding sequence is TGTGCCAGCAGCTTGGACCGGGGTGGTCAAGAGACCCAGTACTTC. Protein sequence: CASSLDRGGQETQYF.

This clone was seen a single time. This chain connects TRBV19 to TRBJ2-1, with 13 bases aligning to TRBD2. This CDR3 is 15 amino acids long. V was pared by 7 bases and J by 8 bases, with 8 bases of the junction left unmatched. Germline V gives CDR1 LNHDA, CDR2 SQIVND (reference sequence). CDR3 DNA: TGTGCCAGTACTAAACTAGCGGGAGGGTCGGATGAGCAGTTCTTC. This encodes CASTKLAGGSDEQFF.

The J gene is TRBJ2-1, the V gene TRBV11-2; tentatively, D is TRBD2 (6 bases). The V end was cut by 1 base, the J end by 1 base, with 11 bases between. This CDR3 has 16 amino acids. The germline CDR1 and CDR2 sequences are SGHAT and FQNNGV. CDR3 residues: CASSLAAGTSYNEQFF. In DNA, the CDR3 is TGTGCCAGCAGCTTAGCGGCGGGAACATCCTACAATGAGCAGTTCTTC.

The rearrangement joins TRBV4-1 to TRBJ1-1, with D hard to call. Trimming stripped 1 base from V and 2 bases from J, with 8 bases between. The CDR3 loop spans 14 amino acids. Germline V lookup: CDR1 MGHRA, CDR2 YSYEKL. The CDR3: CASSQVGLNTEAFF. CDR3 in DNA: TGCGCCAGCAGCCAAGTAGGCCTAAACACTGAAGCTTTCTTT.

In its sample, this clone was seen a few times. V gene TRBV30 combines with J gene TRBJ1-6; 7 bases are a match to TRBD1. CDR3 length: 16 amino acids. The germline CDR1 and CDR2 sequences are GTSNPN and SVGIG (reference sequence). V gave up 4 bases and J gave up 6 bases; unmatched junction bases: 12. The CDR3 DNA follows: TGTGCCTGGAAACAGGGGATTAAAACTTCTAATTCACCCCTCCACTTT. Translating gives CAWKQGIKTSNSPLHF.

This clone qualifies as medium-sized (0.01 to 0.1%). The genes are TRBV6-4 and TRBJ2-3, with D unresolved. The CDR3 is 13 amino acids. Trimming took 2 bases from V and 1 from J, leaving 4 bases between them. Germline values: CDR1 MRHNA, CDR2 SNTAGT. The CDR3 protein is CASSDRGTDTQYF. The CDR3 DNA follows: TGTGCCAGCAGTGACAGGGGCACAGATACGCAGTATTTT.

The rearrangement joins TRBV7-9 to TRBJ2-7; TRBD2 matches at 8 bases. This CDR3 region has 13 residues. Trimming took 4 bases from V and 6 from J; bases not matched to a gene: 5. CDR1 SEHNR and CDR2 FQNEAQ come from the germline V gene (reference sequence). Here the CDR3 DNA reads TGTGCCAGCAGCTGGGGACGGGAGGGCGAGCAGTACTTC. Translating gives CASSWGREGEQYF. The complete variable domain, with remaining parts taken from reference TRBV7-9 and TRBJ2-7, reads DTGVSQNPRHKITKRGQNVTFRCDPISEHNRLYWYRQTLGQGPEFLTYFQNEAQLEKSRLLSDRFSAERPKGSFSTLEIQRTEQGDSAMYLCASSWGREGEQYFGPGTRLTVT.

The chain employs TRBV25-1 and TRBJ1-5; D is unclear. This CDR3 comprises 15 residues. The germline gives CDR1 MGHDK, CDR2 SYGVNS. With 2 bases removed from V and 5 bases from J, the gap between germline ends came to 13 bases. CDR3 sequence: CASSEGGSAYQPQHF. CDR3 sequence (DNA): TGTGCCAGCAGTGAAGGAGGGAGCGCCTATCAGCCCCAGCATTTT. Combining the CDR3 with reference TRBV25-1 and TRBJ1-5 gives the whole variable domain EADIYQTPRYLVIGTGKKITLECSQTMGHDKMYWYQQDPGMELHLIHYSYGVNSTEKGDLSSESTVSRIRTEHFPLTLESARPSHTSQYLCASSEGGSAYQPQHFGDGTRLSIL.

The chain uses TRBV27 and TRBJ2-2; TRBD1 is a possible D gene (5 bases). Germline V gene sequence: CDR1 MNHEY, CDR2 SMNVEV (reference sequence). The length of the CDR3 is 14 residues. V was cut by 5 bases and J by 8 bases, with 15 bases left in between. CDR3 loop: CASSRTPLLGELFF. CDR3 nucleotides: TGTGCCAGCAGTAGGACACCGCTTCTAGGGGAGCTGTTTTTT.

This clone was picked up one time. This chain joins TRBV6-1 and TRBJ2-6; D unresolved. Germline assignment: CDR1 MNHNS and CDR2 SASEGT. The V end lost 2 bases, the J end lost 1 base, and 6 bases lay between the germline ends. The CDR3 is made up of 15 amino acids. CDR3 amino acids: CASSERRSGANVLTF. The CDR3 DNA sequence: TGTGCCAGCAGTGAAAGGCGTTCTGGGGCCAACGTCCTGACTTTC.

The chain's CDR3 is CASSLAPREALNTGELFF. CDR3 in DNA: TGTGCCAGCAGCTTAGCTCCCAGGGAAGCCCTGAACACCGGGGAGCTGTTTTTT. This sequence joins TRBV7-8 and TRBJ2-2; possibly TRBD1 for D (5 bases). This CDR3 spans 18 amino acids. The V and J ends lost 0 bases and 1 base respectively, with 15 bases between them. Germline V gene lookup returns CDR1 SGHVS and CDR2 FQNEAQ.

The genes are TRBV5-4 and TRBJ2-5; weak D call: TRBD1 (5 bases). The germline CDR1 and CDR2 sequences are SGHNT and YYREEE (reference sequence). The CDR3 extends over 17 amino acids. V was shortened by 3 bases and J by 5 bases, with 23 bases between the two germline ends. The CDR3 here is CASSSPRPGLTGETQYF. Written as DNA, the CDR3 is TGTGCCAGCAGCTCCCCCCGTCCAGGGCTCACTGGGGAGACCCAGTACTTC. Together with reference TRBV5-4 and TRBJ2-5, the CDR3 gives the full variable domain: ETGVTQSPTHLIKTRGQQVTLRCSSQSGHNTVSWYQQALGQGPQFIFQYYREEENGRGNFPPRFSGLQFPNYSSELNVNALELDDSALYLCASSSPRPGLTGETQYFGPGTRLLVL.

The rearrangement joins TRBV5-1 to TRBJ2-1; tentative D call: TRBD1 (5 bases). The germline V gene encodes CDR1 SGHRS and CDR2 YFSETQ. Trimming pared 3 bases from V and 0 bases from J, leaving 13 bases between. The CDR3 spans 16 residues. The CDR3 region is CASSSGHLSSYNEQFF. The CDR3 DNA reads as TGCGCCAGCAGCTCCGGACACCTTAGCTCCTACAATGAGCAGTTCTTC.

The V gene is TRBV19, the J gene TRBJ1-5; D is possibly TRBD1 (5 bases). CDR3 length: 14 amino acids. Trimming took off 7 bases at V and 9 bases at J, with 19 bases between the two ends. CDR1 is LNHDA and CDR2 is SQIVND in the germline V gene (reference sequence). CDR3: CASTPSGWGGPQHF. The CDR3 DNA reads as TGTGCCAGTACCCCGTCTGGCTGGGGGGGGCCCCAGCATTTT.

The chain is built from TRBV27 and TRBJ2-3; TRBD1 agrees at 7 bases. Unmatched junction bases numbered 4, after V lost 5 bases and J lost 2 bases. This CDR3 has 14 residues. Germline V gene data show CDR1 as MNHEY and CDR2 as SMNVEV (reference sequence). Written as DNA, the CDR3 is TGTGCCAGCAGTCCGGGACAGTTCACAGATACGCAGTATTTT. It specifies CASSPGQFTDTQYF.

The chain joins TRBV7-2 to TRBJ2-2, with unresolved D. Germline loops: CDR1 SGHTA, CDR2 FQGNSA. Trimming stripped 1 base from V and 7 bases from J, with 13 bases between. This CDR3 is 15 amino acids long. In DNA, the CDR3 is TGTGCCAGCAGCTTAGTCCGGCAGGCTAACGGGGAGCTGTTTTTT. Translating it yields CASSLVRQANGELFF. Full variable domain (missing parts from reference TRBV7-2 and TRBJ2-2): GAGVSQSPSNKVTEKGKDVELRCDPISGHTALYWYRQSLGQGLEFLIYFQGNSAPDKSGLPSDRFSAERTGGSVSTLTIQRTQQEDSAVYLCASSLVRQANGELFFGEGSRLTVL.

This clone has just one count. V is TRBV11-2 and J is TRBJ1-2; D is ambiguous. Trimming left V 6 bases short and J 7 bases short, with 15 bases between. The CDR3 is made up of 13 amino acids. The germline V gene has CDR1 SGHAT and CDR2 FQNNGV. The DNA for the CDR3 is TGTGCCAGCAGTCTCCTGCGAGCTTCTGGCTACACCTTC. Its protein product is CASSLLRASGYTF.

The table lists this clone with a count of one. The rearrangement links TRBV27 to TRBJ1-4; possibly TRBD1 for D (6 bases). Germline-derived CDR1 and CDR2 are MNHEY and SMNVEV (reference sequence). With 8 bases removed from V and 0 bases from J, the gap between germline ends came to 13 bases. The CDR3 extends over 15 amino acids. CDR3 protein: CASGREGATNEKLFF. The CDR3 nucleotides are TGTGCCAGCGGCCGGGAGGGGGCAACTAATGAAAAACTGTTTTTT.